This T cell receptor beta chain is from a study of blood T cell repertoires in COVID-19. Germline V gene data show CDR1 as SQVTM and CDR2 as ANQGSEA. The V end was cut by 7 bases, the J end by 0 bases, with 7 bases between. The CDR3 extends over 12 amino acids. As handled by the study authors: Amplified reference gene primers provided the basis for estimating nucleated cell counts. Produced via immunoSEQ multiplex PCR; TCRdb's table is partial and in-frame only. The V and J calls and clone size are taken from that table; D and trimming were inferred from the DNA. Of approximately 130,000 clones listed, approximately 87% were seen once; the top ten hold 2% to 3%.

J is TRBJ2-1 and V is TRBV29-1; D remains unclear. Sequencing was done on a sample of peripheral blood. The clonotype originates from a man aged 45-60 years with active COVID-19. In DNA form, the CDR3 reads TGCAGCGAACGGTCCTCCTACAATGAGCAGTTCTTC. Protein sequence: CSERSSYNEQFF.